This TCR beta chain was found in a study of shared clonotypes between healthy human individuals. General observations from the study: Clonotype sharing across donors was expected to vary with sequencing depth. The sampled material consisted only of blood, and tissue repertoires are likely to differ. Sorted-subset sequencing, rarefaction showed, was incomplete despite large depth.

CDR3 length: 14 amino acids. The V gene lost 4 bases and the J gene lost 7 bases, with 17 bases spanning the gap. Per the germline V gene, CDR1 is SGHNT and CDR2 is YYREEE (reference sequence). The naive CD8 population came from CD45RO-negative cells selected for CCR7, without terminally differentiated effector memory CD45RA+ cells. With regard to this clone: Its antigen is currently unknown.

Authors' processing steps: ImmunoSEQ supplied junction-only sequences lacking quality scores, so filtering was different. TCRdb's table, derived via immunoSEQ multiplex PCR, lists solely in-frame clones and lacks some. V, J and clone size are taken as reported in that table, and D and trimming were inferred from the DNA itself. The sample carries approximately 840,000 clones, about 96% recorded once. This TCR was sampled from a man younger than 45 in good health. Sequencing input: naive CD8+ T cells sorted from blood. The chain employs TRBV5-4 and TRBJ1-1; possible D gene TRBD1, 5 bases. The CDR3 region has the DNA TGTGCCAGCAGCCTGCGAGGGATGGGGGGTGAAGCTTTCTTT. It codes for CASSLRGMGGEAFF.